The rows below give T cell receptor beta chains drawn from one sample of a study of blood T cells in healthy people across ages. Each CDR3 protein gets one entry after TCRdb re-called the 5' RACE reads with MiXCR. The data hold about 1,400,000 distinct CDR3 sequences, with approximately 60% observed a single time. The sequenced sample consisted of blood. The receptors originated from a man aged 18 to 29 in good health. Both conserved end residues are part of each CDR3. Each record gives: V gene, clone size, J gene, D gene, CDR3 protein, CDR3 DNA. A D gene is named only where the DNA matches it firmly. The size field is filled for only some rows; it gives once, few, many or a size class.

V gene: TRBV4-2
clone size: .
J gene: TRBJ2-1
D gene: TRBD1
CDR3 protein: CASSQDRPGTGDNEQFF
CDR3 DNA: TGTGCCAGCAGCCAAGATCGGCCCGGGACAGGGGACAATGAGCAGTTCTTC

V gene: TRBV27
clone size: .
J gene: TRBJ1-6
D gene: .
CDR3 protein: CASSGGYNSPLHF
CDR3 DNA: TGTGCCAGCAGCGGGGGTTATAATTCACCCCTCCACTTT

V gene: TRBV6-2/TRBV6-3
clone size: .
J gene: TRBJ2-2
D gene: TRBD1
CDR3 protein: CASSTYRGRGTGELFF
CDR3 DNA: TGTGCCAGCAGTACGTACAGGGGGCGAGGGACCGGGGAGCTGTTTTTT

V gene: TRBV3-1
clone size: .
J gene: TRBJ1-2
D gene: .
CDR3 protein: CASRPTDRKYGYTF
CDR3 DNA: TGTGCCAGCAGACCAACCGACAGGAAGTATGGCTACACCTTC

V gene: TRBV6-6
clone size: .
J gene: TRBJ2-1
D gene: TRBD1
CDR3 protein: CASTGGWEQFF
CDR3 DNA: TGTGCCAGCACAGGGGGCTGGGAGCAGTTCTTC

V gene: TRBV4-3
clone size: many
J gene: TRBJ2-3
D gene: .
CDR3 protein: CASSQTPGLSTDTQYF
CDR3 DNA: TGCGCCAGCAGCCAAACCCCGGGACTTTCCACAGATACGCAGTATTTT

V gene: TRBV20-1
clone size: .
J gene: TRBJ2-7
D gene: .
CDR3 protein: CSARTEGYEQYF
CDR3 DNA: TGCAGTGCTAGAACCGAGGGCTACGAGCAGTACTTC

V gene: TRBV29-1
clone size: few
J gene: TRBJ2-7
D gene: .
CDR3 protein: CSVVGTDGYSYEQYF
CDR3 DNA: TGCAGCGTTGTAGGCACCGACGGCTACTCCTACGAGCAGTACTTC

V gene: TRBV4-2
clone size: .
J gene: TRBJ1-2
D gene: TRBD1
CDR3 protein: CASRGTGVYGYTF
CDR3 DNA: TGTGCCAGCAGAGGGACAGGCGTATATGGCTACACCTTC

V gene: TRBV7-9
clone size: once
J gene: TRBJ2-7
D gene: .
CDR3 protein: CASSPPQAHEQYF
CDR3 DNA: TGTGCCAGCAGCCCCCCCCAGGCCCACGAGCAGTACTTC

V gene: TRBV7-9
clone size: .
J gene: TRBJ2-5
D gene: .
CDR3 protein: CASSPSNRLQETQYF
CDR3 DNA: TGTGCCAGCAGCCCCTCCAACAGGCTCCAAGAGACCCAGTACTTC